This TCR beta chain was profiled in a study of technical replicates of blood from several donors. Produced via immunoSEQ multiplex PCR; TCRdb's table is partial and in-frame only. Of 74,000 or so clones in the sample, under 95% were seen once. The length of the CDR3 is 17 residues. J was trimmed by 4 bases and V by 2 bases; bases with no gene match: 9. From germline, CDR1 is GTSNPN and CDR2 SVGIG (reference sequence). The V and J genes are TRBV30 and TRBJ2-1; 12 nucleotides line up with TRBD2. This clonotype was obtained from a human donor in good health. Material: T cells isolated from PBMCs. The CDR3 bases are TGTGCCTGGAGTTTAGCTAGCGGGGGGGCGGGTTACAATGAGCAGTTCTTC. It encodes CAWSLASGGAGYNEQFF.